Each of the 26 T cell receptor beta chains below was sequenced from the same sample in a study of long-term antiretroviral therapy in people with HIV. It was version v3.0 of the immunoSEQ assay that was run at survey level. Method: immunoSEQ multiplex PCR; TCRdb's copy keeps in-frame clones and lacks some. The repertoire holds about 28,000 clones, with around 83% as singletons. Sequenced material: unsorted PBMCs, taken 0.4 years after starting antiretroviral therapy. These TCRs come from a man aged 18 to 29 with HIV.

V gene TRBV7-2 combines with J gene TRBJ2-2; D possibly corresponds to TRBD1 (6 bases). CDR3 length equals 14 residues. CDR1 SGHTA and CDR2 FQGNSA come from the germline V gene. V gave up 2 bases and J gave up 8 bases, with 12 bases separating them. CDR3 sequence (DNA): TGTGCCAGCAGCTTAAGGTGGCAGGGGGGGGAGCTGTTTTTT. Translation: CASSLRWQGGELFF.

The genes are TRBV19 and TRBJ1-2; 8 bases map to TRBD1. The V gene end was trimmed by 5 bases and the J gene end by 3 bases; junction bases not matched to a gene: 8. The CDR3 loop spans 15 amino acids. Germline V gene sequence: CDR1 LNHDA, CDR2 SQIVND (reference sequence). CDR3 in DNA: TGTGCCAGTAGTCCCAGGACAGGGAGGGACTATGGCTACACCTTC. Translating it yields CASSPRTGRDYGYTF.

This sequence joins TRBV10-1 and TRBJ2-7, with D possibly TRBD1 on 6 matching bases. V lost 4 bases and J 7 bases, leaving 14 bases between the germline ends. Germline V gene data show CDR1 as WNHNN and CDR2 as SYGVQD (reference sequence). The length of the CDR3 is 13 residues. As DNA, the CDR3 is TGCGCCAGCAGTGCCAAGGGGGAGCAGGAGCAGTACTTC. Translated: CASSAKGEQEQYF.

The chain is built from TRBV7-2 and TRBJ2-5; D call uncertain. The CDR3 has 14 residues. V was shortened by 1 base and J by 1 base, with 7 bases between the two germline ends. The germline V gene encodes CDR1 SGHTA and CDR2 FQGNSA. The CDR3 sequence: CASSLEASQETQYF. The CDR3 DNA reads TGTGCCAGCAGCTTAGAGGCCAGCCAAGAGACCCAGTACTTC.

The chain carries TRBV5-4 and TRBJ2-1; 9 bases fit TRBD1. CDR1 SGHNT and CDR2 YYREEE come from the germline V gene (reference sequence). V shed 3 bases, J shed 0 bases, and the junction held 13 bases outside the gene matches. The CDR3 has 19 amino acids. For the CDR3, the DNA is TGTGCCAGCAGCTCCGGGACAGGGATAATTGTTGGCTCCTACAATGAGCAGTTCTTC. This translates into CASSSGTGIIVGSYNEQFF.

The gene calls are TRBV4-1 and TRBJ1-5; tentative D call: TRBD1 (5 bases). Trimming took 1 base from V and 4 from J, leaving 11 bases between them. This CDR3 comprises 15 residues. Germline assignment: CDR1 MGHRA and CDR2 YSYEKL. Written as DNA, the CDR3 is TGCGCCAGCAGCCAAGGAGGGGTAGGGAATCAGCCCCAGCATTTT. Encoded protein: CASSQGGVGNQPQHF.

The rearrangement uses TRBV19 and TRBJ2-7, with 9 bases lining up with TRBD2. V was pared by 5 bases and J by 2 bases, with 4 bases of the junction left unmatched. Germline V gene lookup returns CDR1 LNHDA and CDR2 SQIVND (reference sequence). CDR3 length equals 14 residues. The CDR3 protein is CASSWTSETYEQYF. The CDR3 bases are TGTGCCAGTAGTTGGACTAGCGAGACCTACGAGCAGTACTTC. The full variable domain, with the rest looked up from reference TRBV19 and TRBJ2-7, is DGGITQSPKYLFRKEGQNVTLSCEQNLNHDAMYWYRQDPGQGLRLIYYSQIVNDFQKGDIAEGYSVSREKKESFPLTVTSAQKNPTAFYLCASSWTSETYEQYFGPGTRLTVT.

V usage is TRBV5-6 and J usage is TRBJ1-1, with D perhaps matching TRBD1 (6 bases). Trimming removed 3 bases at V and 2 bases at J, with 11 bases between. The CDR3 runs to 14 residues. Germline V gene sequence: CDR1 SGHDT, CDR2 YYEEEE. DNA of the CDR3: TGTGCCAGCAGCTGGGGGGCAGTCAACACTGAAGCTTTCTTT. This translates into CASSWGAVNTEAFF.

The chain has TRBV27 and TRBJ2-7, with D possibly being TRBD1 or TRBD2 (5 bases each). The V gene lost 6 bases and the J gene lost 4 bases, with 13 bases spanning the gap. Germline values: CDR1 MNHEY, CDR2 SMNVEV (reference sequence). The CDR3 consists of 13 residues. The CDR3 DNA sequence: TGTGCCAGCAGCCGGGGCGGAATTTACGAGCAGTACTTC. Protein product: CASSRGGIYEQYF.

The rearrangement links TRBV25-1 to TRBJ1-2, with D unresolved. Trimming took off 1 base at V and 4 bases at J, with 7 bases between the two ends. Germline CDR1 is MGHDK and CDR2 is SYGVNS. This CDR3 comprises 13 residues. The CDR3 DNA is TGTGCCAGCAGTGAATCGTTAGGCTATGGCTACACCTTC. Amino acid sequence: CASSESLGYGYTF.

This chain joins TRBV6-5 and TRBJ2-3; D ambiguous. Per germline, CDR1 MNHEY and CDR2 SVGAGI. The CDR3 runs to 14 residues. V lost 2 bases and J 4 bases, leaving 10 bases between the germline ends. CDR3: CASSYVSSADTQYF. For the CDR3, the DNA is TGTGCCAGCAGTTACGTCAGTTCGGCAGATACGCAGTATTTT.

CDR3 sequence: CASSLGLAGATEQYF. The CDR3 DNA follows: TGCGCCAGCAGCTTGGGACTAGCGGGAGCAACCGAGCAGTACTTC. The rearrangement joins TRBV5-1 to TRBJ2-7, with 12 positions matching TRBD2. Per the germline V gene, CDR1 is SGHRS and CDR2 is YFSETQ. Trimming at V came to 0 bases and at J to 6 bases, leaving 4 bases not matched to a gene. CDR3 length: 15 amino acids.

The rearrangement uses TRBV5-1 and TRBJ2-3, with D possibly being TRBD1 or TRBD2 (5 bases each). Germline CDR1 is SGHRS and CDR2 is YFSETQ. With 0 bases removed from V and 4 bases from J, the gap between germline ends came to 12 bases. The length of the CDR3 is 15 residues. Here the CDR3 DNA reads TGCGCCAGCAGCTTGGGAGGGACCTCGGCAGATACGCAGTATTTT. This gives the protein CASSLGGTSADTQYF.

The chain employs TRBV2 and TRBJ2-4, with TRBD1 matching 8 bases. In germline, CDR1 is SNHLY, CDR2 FYNNEI. With 8 bases clipped from V and 7 bases from J, the junction kept 10 bases outside the gene matches. CDR3 size: 14 residues. CDR3 sequence reads: CASAGGPDRNIQYF. DNA for the CDR3: TGTGCCAGCGCAGGGGGCCCCGATCGGAACATTCAGTACTTC.

This clone turned up a few times. The V and J genes are TRBV2 and TRBJ1-5; unclear D gene. V lost 6 bases and J 11 bases, leaving 11 bases between the germline ends. CDR3 size: 11 residues. CDR1 and CDR2 from the germline V gene are SNHLY and FYNNEI. DNA for the CDR3: TGTGCCAGCAGGGGGTGGCAGGCCCAGCATTTT. This sequence encodes CASRGWQAQHF. Complete variable domain (other parts from reference TRBV2 and TRBJ1-5): EPEVTQTPSHQVTQMGQEVILRCVPISNHLYFYWYRQILGQKVEFLVSFYNNEISEKSEIFDDQFSVERPDGSNFTLKIRSTKLEDSAMYFCASRGWQAQHFGDGTRLSIL.

The chain is built from TRBV29-1 and TRBJ2-7, with D uncertain. Trimming stripped 2 bases from V and 3 bases from J, with 11 bases between. The CDR3 is made up of 13 amino acids. CDR1 is SQVTM, CDR2 ANQGSEA, per germline. CDR3 coding DNA: TGCAGCGTTGAATGGGAAAGAGGCTACGAGCAGTACTTC. Translated, it gives CSVEWERGYEQYF.

J is TRBJ2-7 and V is TRBV5-8, with TRBD1 matching over 9 bases. The ends lost 3 bases at V and 4 bases at J; junction bases unmatched: 8. In germline, CDR1 is SGHTS, CDR2 YDEGEE. The CDR3 has 15 amino acids. The CDR3 here is CASSSRQGDEYEQYF. The CDR3 nucleotides read TGTGCCAGCAGCTCGCGACAGGGGGATGAGTACGAGCAGTACTTC.

The chain carries TRBV27 and TRBJ1-4; possible D gene TRBD1, 5 bases. Trimming shortened V by 3 bases and J by 7 bases, and 15 bases separated the two germline ends. The CDR3 loop spans 15 amino acids. CDR1 MNHEY and CDR2 SMNVEV come from the germline V gene (reference sequence). In nucleotides, the CDR3 is TGTGCCAGCAGTTTCCGGAGGGACTATGGTGAAAAACTGTTTTTT. It codes for CASSFRRDYGEKLFF.

The chain uses TRBV6-6 and TRBJ2-5, with D hard to call. There are 14 residues in the CDR3. The germline gives CDR1 MNHNY, CDR2 SVGAGI (reference sequence). The ends were cut back, 3 bases at V and 3 bases at J, with 11 bases in the middle. DNA of the CDR3: TGTGCCAGCAGTTATCGTGGTGGTGAAGAGACCCAGTACTTC. It translates to CASSYRGGEETQYF.

The chain joins TRBV7-8 to TRBJ1-2, with D tentatively TRBD1 (6 bases). The V end lost 1 base, the J end lost 6 bases, and 15 bases lay between the germline ends. The V gene's germline CDR1 is SGHVS and CDR2 FQNEAQ. This CDR3 is 15 amino acids long. The CDR3 DNA reads TGTGCCAGCAGCTTAGGACGGGGGCCGCGGGATGGCTACACCTTC. Protein sequence: CASSLGRGPRDGYTF.

The rearrangement links TRBV11-2 to TRBJ1-1; possible D gene TRBD1, 5 bases. CDR1 is SGHAT, CDR2 FQNNGV, per germline. The CDR3 runs to 13 residues. Trimming removed 3 bases at V and 1 base at J, with 6 bases between. The CDR3 DNA reads as TGTGCCAGCAGCTTCCAGGGGAACACTGAAGCTTTCTTT. Translating gives CASSFQGNTEAFF.

The DNA for the CDR3 is TGCGCCAGCAGCCAACCCATCACAGGGGGTAGCCCCTACGAGCAGTACTTC. The encoded protein is CASSQPITGGSPYEQYF. The V and J genes are TRBV4-1 and TRBJ2-7; 8 bases match TRBD1. The CDR3 contains 17 residues. Trimming cost V 2 bases and J 2 bases; bases outside gene matches: 11. Germline lookup yields CDR1 MGHRA and CDR2 YSYEKL.

This clone was observed once. This rearrangement joins TRBV27 to TRBJ2-7; tentatively, D is TRBD2 (5 bases). Germline V gene data show CDR1 as MNHEY and CDR2 as SMNVEV (reference sequence). This CDR3 contains 15 residues. V lost 2 bases and J 3 bases, leaving 14 bases between the germline ends. CDR3 residues: CASSLRGSPNYEQYF. CDR3 nucleotide sequence: TGTGCCAGCAGTTTACGGGGTAGTCCCAACTACGAGCAGTACTTC.

The rearrangement uses TRBV6-5 and TRBJ1-1, with unresolved D. This CDR3 has 14 residues. V was shortened by 5 bases and J by 4 bases, with 14 bases between the two germline ends. Germline CDR1 and CDR2: MNHEY and SVGAGI. The CDR3 DNA follows: TGTGCCAGCAGTCCCCGCGGGTCAGGCACTGAAGCTTTCTTT. This codes for CASSPRGSGTEAFF.

The chain recombines TRBV7-9 with TRBJ2-7; TRBD1 matches at 11 bases. The V gene's germline CDR1 is SEHNR and CDR2 FQNEAQ (reference sequence). V was clipped by 7 bases and J by 3 bases; unmatched bases: 5. There are 14 residues in the CDR3. The CDR3 bases are TGTGCCAGCACCCGGACAGGGGGCGACTACGAGCAGTACTTC. Translating gives CASTRTGGDYEQYF.

The CDR3 is CSVEVDVYWGSNEQYF. The CDR3 DNA sequence: TGCAGCGTTGAAGTCGATGTGTATTGGGGATCCAACGAGCAGTACTTC. J is TRBJ2-7 and V is TRBV29-1; the D is unclear. This CDR3 region has 16 residues. CDR1 and CDR2 from the germline V gene are SQVTM and ANQGSEA. V lost 1 base and J 5 bases, leaving 21 bases between the germline ends.